This T cell receptor (beta chain) was profiled in a study of CD8 T cells in ankylosing spondylitis. TCRdb fed the 5' RACE reads into MiXCR, producing one record per CDR3 protein. Of 800,000 to 900,000 distinct CDR3 sequences listed, about an eighth are singletons. Germline V gene lookup returns CDR1 SGDLS and CDR2 YYNGEE. V lost 0 bases and J 0 bases, leaving 9 bases between the germline ends. CDR3 length: 15 residues. Comment on this clonotype: Its antigen is unknown.

Findings of the study overall: Typical of ankylosing spondylitis blood, it appeared, was a TCR beta motif of eight highly homologous variants. Before this, some motif variants had been reported in reactive arthritis synovial fluid and blood.

The V gene is TRBV9, the J gene TRBJ1-1; TRBD1 might be the D (6 bases). Sequencing input: blood, either unsorted or a sorted T cell fraction (not recorded which). The receptor was derived from a male donor with ankylosing spondylitis. CDR3 loop: CASSVEGGLNTEAFF. CDR3 nucleotide sequence: TGTGCCAGCAGCGTAGAGGGGGGGTTGAACACTGAAGCTTTCTTT.